A single sample is the source of the 27 T cell receptor beta chains below, sequenced in a study of control samples from healthy donors and cancer patients. Here immunoSEQ multiplex PCR was the method, and the copy in TCRdb shows in-frame clones only, minus some. The table has around 250,000 clones, approximately 80% seen once. Sequenced material: PBMCs. The origin of the receptors is a woman aged 60-75 years with lung cancer.

The table lists this clone with a count of one. The chain couples TRBV11-3 to TRBJ2-2; unclear D gene. From germline, CDR1 is SGHNT and CDR2 YENEEA. The length of the CDR3 is 13 residues. The V and J ends lost 5 bases and 4 bases respectively, with 8 bases between them. The CDR3 bases are TGTGCCAGCAGCCCCCCGGCCACCGGGGAGCTGTTTTTT. Protein sequence: CASSPPATGELFF.

Only a few counts were recorded for this clone. The sample contains more than one DNA sequence encoding this CDR3. The rearrangement uses TRBV12-3 or TRBV12-4 and TRBJ2-7; D remains ambiguous. Trimming cost V 6 bases and J 3 bases, with 9 bases left between them. The CDR3 length is 12 residues. In DNA, the CDR3 is TGTGCCAGCAGCTTGGCCGGCTACGAGCAGTACTTC. Encoded protein: CASSLAGYEQYF.

This clone was seen only once. V usage is TRBV5-1 and J usage is TRBJ2-7; a possible D gene is TRBD2 (6 bases). Trimming took off 6 bases at V and 2 bases at J, with 9 bases between the two ends. The germline V gene encodes CDR1 SGHRS and CDR2 YFSETQ. The CDR3 is 12 amino acids. The CDR3 nucleotides read TGCGCCAGCACGTCGGGAGCCTACGAGCAGTACTTC. Translating gives CASTSGAYEQYF.

The chain recombines TRBV6-5 with TRBJ1-6, with a tentative D call TRBD1 (5 bases). Germline V gene lookup returns CDR1 MNHEY and CDR2 SVGAGI. The CDR3 runs to 11 residues. V was shortened by 4 bases and J by 17 bases, with 12 bases between the two germline ends. The CDR3 nucleotides are TGTGCCAGCAGTTCCATCGGGACGGTCCACTTT. Translating it yields CASSSIGTVHF.

This clone appeared a single time. V usage is TRBV14 and J usage is TRBJ1-1; 8 bases are a match to TRBD1. There are 15 residues in the CDR3. Germline-derived CDR1 and CDR2 are SGHDN and FVKESK. After removal of 5 bases from V and 5 bases from J, the junction contained 10 bases not matched to a gene. CDR3 DNA: TGTGCCAGCAGCTCCCGAGGACAGGGCCGAACTGAAGCTTTCTTT. It yields the protein CASSSRGQGRTEAFF.

To note about this clone: Germline and junction disagree at one end, which may indicate a read error. This CDR3 is also generated by other DNA sequences in the sample. The chain is built from TRBV6-6 and TRBJ1-5; no reliable D call. This CDR3 region has 13 residues. Germline CDR1 reads MNHNY; CDR2 reads SVGAGI (reference sequence). As DNA, the CDR3 is TGTGCCAGCAGGCTGGATAGCAATCAGCCTCAGCATTTT. Translation: CASRLDSNQPQHF.

To note about this clone: This sample includes further DNA sequences coding for the same CDR3. The chain links TRBV5-1 to TRBJ2-6, with a tentative D call TRBD1 (6 bases). V lost 0 bases and J lost 2, with 6 bases in between. This CDR3 has 15 amino acids. Germline V gene data show CDR1 as SGHRS and CDR2 as YFSETQ. The CDR3 DNA is TGCGCCAGCAGCTTGGGGGGGCCTGGGGCCAACGTCCTGACTTTC. This sequence encodes CASSLGGPGANVLTF.

The chain carries TRBV19 and TRBJ1-2, with D possibly TRBD1 on 5 matching bases. CDR1 and CDR2 from the germline V gene are LNHDA and SQIVND (reference sequence). The CDR3 extends over 15 amino acids. The V and J ends lost 5 bases and 0 bases respectively, with 13 bases between them. CDR3 bases: TGTGCCAGTAGTCCACCGGGACCCGCTAACTATGGCTACACCTTC. Translation gives CASSPPGPANYGYTF.

The rearrangement uses TRBV15 and TRBJ1-2; no clear D gene. CDR3 length: 14 residues. The V end was cut by 0 bases, the J end by 0 bases, with 5 bases between. Germline V lookup: CDR1 LNHNV, CDR2 YYDKDF (reference sequence). CDR3 loop: CATSREAANYGYTF. CDR3 DNA: TGTGCCACCAGCAGAGAGGCGGCTAACTATGGCTACACCTTC.

The CDR3 spells CASSSPGGRETQYF. The DNA for the CDR3 is TGTGCCAGTAGCAGTCCAGGGGGCCGCGAGACCCAGTACTTC. The gene calls are TRBV19 and TRBJ2-5; TRBD1 matches at 8 bases. Germline CDR1 is LNHDA and CDR2 is SQIVND (reference sequence). V gave up 6 bases and J gave up 5 bases; unmatched junction bases: 8. This CDR3 has 14 residues.

The chain joins TRBV12-5 to TRBJ2-3; tentatively, D is TRBD2 (7 bases). The germline gives CDR1 LGHNT, CDR2 FRNRAP. Trimming took 0 bases from V and 2 from J, leaving 9 bases between them. This CDR3 spans 15 amino acids. CDR3 bases: TGTGCTAGTGGTTTGGTAGGGGGGGACACAGATACGCAGTATTTT. Translating it yields CASGLVGGDTDTQYF.

J is TRBJ2-2 and V is TRBV5-1, with a weak D call TRBD2 (6 bases). Germline V lookup: CDR1 SGHRS, CDR2 YFSETQ. V was shortened by 4 bases and J by 5 bases, with 18 bases between the two germline ends. This CDR3 is built from 16 residues. The CDR3 sequence: CASSPALGGRTGELFF. The DNA for the CDR3 is TGCGCCAGCAGCCCGGCCCTTGGAGGGCGAACCGGGGAGCTGTTTTTT.

The chain carries TRBV6-4 and TRBJ2-3; TRBD2 aligns across 14 bases. V trimming: 6 bases; J trimming: 2 bases; junction bases outside the gene matches: 10. This CDR3 comprises 18 residues. The germline V gene encodes CDR1 MRHNA and CDR2 SNTAGT. CDR3 amino acids: CASSPPRTSGGLTDTQYF. CDR3 DNA sequence: TGTGCCAGCAGCCCTCCCCGGACTAGCGGGGGGCTCACAGATACGCAGTATTTT.

V is TRBV18 and J is TRBJ2-1; D ambiguous. This CDR3 is 14 amino acids long. Looked up from germline, CDR1 is KGHSH and CDR2 is LQKENI. The V and J ends lost 0 bases and 8 bases respectively, with 11 bases between them. The CDR3 here is CASSPPTRVYEQFF. The CDR3 nucleotides read TGTGCCAGCTCACCACCAACCCGGGTCTATGAGCAGTTCTTC.

The V gene is TRBV24-1, the J gene TRBJ1-5, with 9 bases identical to TRBD1. Germline V CDR1 and CDR2: KGHDR, SFDVKD. This CDR3 is built from 16 residues. The V segment lost 2 bases and the J segment 6 bases; nucleotides outside the gene matches: 7. The CDR3 sequence: CATSDSGTGNSQPQHF. The DNA for the CDR3 is TGTGCCACCAGTGATTCCGGGACAGGGAACTCTCAGCCCCAGCATTTT.

The rearrangement links TRBV4-2 to TRBJ1-3; unclear D gene. Germline V gene data show CDR1 as LGHNA and CDR2 as YNFKEQ. The CDR3 consists of 16 residues. The germline V and J ends were trimmed by 3 bases and 0 bases, with 12 bases remaining between them. The CDR3 DNA follows: TGTGCCAGCAGCCAGGAGGGTACCTCCTCTGGAAACACCATATATTTT. It specifies CASSQEGTSSGNTIYF.

This clone was recorded a few times. The chain links TRBV4-1 to TRBJ1-2, with 10 bases lining up with TRBD1. The CDR3 runs 15 residues. Looked up from germline, CDR1 is MGHRA and CDR2 is YSYEKL. The junction had 2 bases not matched to a gene; V was cut back by 4 bases and J by 0 bases. The CDR3 region has the DNA TGCGCCAGCAGCCCCGGACAGGGGGCTAACTATGGCTACACCTTC. Amino acids: CASSPGQGANYGYTF.

This clone was seen a handful of times. The chain has TRBV4-2 and TRBJ2-7; D unresolved. Trimming stripped 1 base from V and 0 bases from J, with 13 bases between. The CDR3 extends over 16 amino acids. Per the germline V gene, CDR1 is LGHNA and CDR2 is YNFKEQ. This chain's CDR3 is CASSQAIGPSSYEQYF. The DNA for the CDR3 is TGTGCCAGCAGCCAAGCCATAGGGCCAAGCTCCTACGAGCAGTACTTC.

The chain carries TRBV28 and TRBJ1-6; possible D gene TRBD1, 6 bases. Trimming took off 1 base at V and 10 bases at J, with 14 bases between the two ends. The V gene's germline CDR1 is MDHEN and CDR2 SYDVKM. The CDR3 totals 15 residues. The CDR3 is CASSLFGQFPSPLHF. CDR3 DNA: TGTGCCAGCAGTTTATTCGGACAGTTCCCATCACCCCTCCACTTT.

J is TRBJ2-2 and V is TRBV3-1 (or the pseudogene TRBV3-2), with 11 bases that match TRBD1. Looked up from germline, CDR1 is LGHDT and CDR2 is YNNKEL (reference sequence). The V and J ends lost 5 bases and 5 bases, in that order; junction bases with no gene match: 4. The CDR3 totals 15 residues. As DNA, the CDR3 is TGTGCCAGCAGCGATGGGACAGGGGGAACCGGGGAGCTGTTTTTT. Amino acids: CASSDGTGGTGELFF.

The genes are TRBV6-5 and TRBJ1-3; D might be TRBD1 (5 bases). With 8 bases removed from V and 0 bases from J, the gap between germline ends came to 11 bases. Germline CDR1 MNHEY, CDR2 SVGAGI. The CDR3 contains 14 residues. In DNA, the CDR3 is TGTGCCAGCGGGGGAGAAAGCTCTGGAAACACCATATATTTT. This translates into CASGGESSGNTIYF.

V and J are TRBV3-1 (or the pseudogene TRBV3-2) and TRBJ2-7; a possible D gene is TRBD1 (5 bases). V dropped 0 bases and J dropped 2 bases, with 14 bases sitting between them. CDR1 and CDR2 (germline): LGHDT, YNNKEL (reference sequence). CDR3 size: 16 residues. As DNA, the CDR3 is TGTGCCAGCAGCCAAGAGGGCCAGGGCGTTCCCTACGAGCAGTACTTC. Its translation is CASSQEGQGVPYEQYF.

About this clone itself: Other DNA sequences from this sample encode an identical CDR3 as well. The chain carries TRBV6-5 and TRBJ1-1; 8 nucleotides agree with TRBD1. The J segment lost 4 bases and the V segment lost 4 bases, leaving 2 bases of the junction unmatched. Germline CDR1 and CDR2: MNHEY and SVGAGI. The CDR3 runs to 13 residues. The DNA for the CDR3 is TGTGCCAGCAGTTTTACAGGGGGCACTGAAGCTTTCTTT. It is translated as CASSFTGGTEAFF.

The V call is TRBV3-1 (or the pseudogene TRBV3-2), the J call TRBJ2-3; 9 positions match TRBD2. Looked up from germline, CDR1 is LGHDT and CDR2 is YNNKEL (reference sequence). The junction had 12 bases not matched to a gene; V was cut back by 4 bases and J by 10 bases. This CDR3 comprises 15 residues. As DNA, the CDR3 is TGTGCCAGCAGCCTCGATCCAGCGGGGGGCCGAGCGCAGTATTTT. Encoded protein: CASSLDPAGGRAQYF.

This clone was counted once. The chain joins TRBV4-2 to TRBJ1-5; TRBD1 matches 9 bases. With V trimmed by 3 bases and J by 4 bases, 1 base remained unmatched. CDR3 length equals 14 residues. Germline V CDR1 and CDR2: LGHNA, YNFKEQ. The CDR3 DNA follows: TGTGCCAGCAGCCAGGACAGGGGTAATCAGCCCCAGCATTTT. This encodes CASSQDRGNQPQHF.

The gene calls are TRBV6-1 and TRBJ1-2; TRBD1 aligns across 7 bases. Germline loops: CDR1 MNHNS, CDR2 SASEGT. V was clipped by 1 base and J by 4 bases; unmatched bases: 0. The CDR3 length is 13 residues. The CDR3 here is CASSEGTGYGYTF. DNA of the CDR3: TGTGCCAGCAGTGAAGGGACAGGCTATGGCTACACCTTC.

The chain has TRBV30 and TRBJ1-5, with D hard to call. The CDR3 totals 15 residues. The V and J ends lost 0 bases and 0 bases respectively, with 9 bases between them. Germline V CDR1 and CDR2: GTSNPN, SVGIG (reference sequence). The DNA of the CDR3 is TGTGCCTGGAGTGTACGGGGAAGTAGCAATCAGCCCCAGCATTTT. Translating it yields CAWSVRGSSNQPQHF.